The 13 T cell receptor beta chains presented below share a single source sample, sequenced in a study of blood T cell repertoires in COVID-19. Clones were sequenced by immunoSEQ multiplex PCR, and TCRdb holds only the in-frame ones, with some missing. The profile shows about 140,000 clones, about 83% of them singletons. Sequencing was performed on peripheral blood. Every receptor here comes from a woman aged 40 to 55 with acute or convalescent COVID-19.

The chain carries TRBV15 and TRBJ1-1; the D gene is possibly TRBD1 (5 bases). With 5 bases removed from V and 2 bases from J, the gap between germline ends came to 9 bases. There are 13 residues in the CDR3. Germline-derived CDR1 and CDR2 are LNHNV and YYDKDF (reference sequence). DNA of the CDR3: TGTGCCACCAGCTGGGGCCGTAACACTGAAGCTTTCTTT. It codes for CATSWGRNTEAFF. The variable domain in full, completed from reference TRBV15 and TRBJ1-1, reads DAMVIQNPRYQVTQFGKPVTLSCSQTLNHNVMYWYQQKSSQAPKLLFHYYDKDFNNEADTPDNFQSRRPNTSFCFLDIRSPGLGDTAMYLCATSWGRNTEAFFGQGTRLTVV.

This clone was seen at least ten times. The chain links TRBV30 to TRBJ1-2; D might be TRBD1 (6 bases). The CDR3 has 12 amino acids. With 4 bases removed from V and 1 base from J, the gap between germline ends came to 7 bases. Per germline, CDR1 GTSNPN and CDR2 SVGIG (reference sequence). CDR3 in amino acids: CAWTGDNYGYTF. CDR3 bases: TGTGCCTGGACAGGGGATAACTATGGCTACACCTTC.

J is TRBJ2-7 and V is TRBV9; weak D call: TRBD2 (5 bases). Trimming removed 0 bases at V and 6 bases at J, with 16 bases between. Germline assignment: CDR1 SGDLS and CDR2 YYNGEE. This CDR3 has 15 residues. The CDR3 DNA reads as TGTGCCAGCAGCGTAGCCTCTCAGAACCTAGCCGAGCAGTACTTC. Its protein is CASSVASQNLAEQYF.

The chain employs TRBV6-6 and TRBJ2-7; TRBD1 might be the D (6 bases). This CDR3 has 13 residues. CDR1 is MNHNY, CDR2 SVGAGI, per germline (reference sequence). Deletions cut 6 bases from V and 1 base from J, with 10 bases between. CDR3 protein: CASRGQSSYEQYF. Written as DNA, the CDR3 is TGTGCCAGCAGGGGACAATCATCCTACGAGCAGTACTTC.

CDR3 sequence: CASSVSGVSNQPQHF. The CDR3 DNA reads as TGTGCCAGCAGCGTTTCGGGGGTCTCAAATCAGCCCCAGCATTTT. This rearrangement joins TRBV9 to TRBJ1-5; D possibly corresponds to TRBD1 (5 bases). The CDR3 loop spans 15 amino acids. The germline CDR1 and CDR2 sequences are SGDLS and YYNGEE. Trimming left V 2 bases short and J 4 bases short, with 13 bases between.

This clone was picked up a small number of times. V gene TRBV6-6 combines with J gene TRBJ2-1; possible D gene TRBD2, 6 bases. V lost 5 bases and J lost 1, with 9 bases in between. The CDR3 loop spans 14 amino acids. The V gene's germline CDR1 is MNHNY and CDR2 SVGAGI (reference sequence). The CDR3, as DNA: TGTGCCAGCAGTCCGGGACTTTCCTACAATGAGCAGTTCTTC. This encodes CASSPGLSYNEQFF.

The chain has TRBV7-3 and TRBJ1-2; 11 nucleotides line up with TRBD1. This CDR3 is built from 18 residues. The V gene end was trimmed by 5 bases and the J gene end by 3 bases; junction bases not matched to a gene: 14. In germline, CDR1 is SGHTA, CDR2 FQGTGA. Here the CDR3 DNA reads TGTGCCAGCAGCACAGAACCGGGACAGGGGGTTTTCGACTATGGCTACACCTTC. Its protein is CASSTEPGQGVFDYGYTF.

The chain has TRBV25-1 and TRBJ1-4; D might be TRBD1 (5 bases). Trimming stripped 1 base from V and 8 bases from J, with 14 bases between. The germline V gene encodes CDR1 MGHDK and CDR2 SYGVNS. This CDR3 is built from 15 residues. The CDR3 region is CASSEWGEGPEKLFF. For the CDR3, the DNA is TGTGCCAGCAGTGAATGGGGGGAAGGTCCCGAAAAACTGTTTTTT. Together with reference TRBV25-1 and TRBJ1-4, the CDR3 gives the full variable domain: EADIYQTPRYLVIGTGKKITLECSQTMGHDKMYWYQQDPGMELHLIHYSYGVNSTEKGDLSSESTVSRIRTEHFPLTLESARPSHTSQYLCASSEWGEGPEKLFFGSGTQLSVL.

The chain is built from TRBV6-5 and TRBJ1-3, with D perhaps TRBD1 (5 bases). V lost 7 bases and J 2 bases, leaving 12 bases between the germline ends. The CDR3 has 14 amino acids. Germline V gives CDR1 MNHEY, CDR2 SVGAGI. The CDR3, as DNA: TGTGCCAGCACCTACGGGGGGACTGGAAACACCATATATTTT. This encodes CASTYGGTGNTIYF.

V usage is TRBV12-3 or TRBV12-4 and J usage is TRBJ1-1; D gene uncertain. Trimming shortened V by 5 bases and J by 3 bases, and 10 bases separated the two germline ends. This CDR3 is 13 amino acids long. The CDR3 DNA follows: TGTGCCAGCAGTCCAAGGGAGGACACTGAAGCTTTCTTT. Its protein product is CASSPREDTEAFF.

The chain links TRBV7-8 to TRBJ2-2; 9 bases match TRBD1. Germline V gene lookup returns CDR1 SGHVS and CDR2 FQNEAQ. This CDR3 region has 15 residues. The trim removed 7 bases at V and 7 bases at J, leaving 10 bases unmatched. The CDR3 region is CASTVQGALGGELFF. For the CDR3, the DNA is TGTGCCAGCACCGTACAGGGGGCGCTTGGCGGGGAGCTGTTTTTT.

The gene calls are TRBV29-1 and TRBJ2-7; a weak D match, TRBD1 (5 bases). The germline CDR1 and CDR2 sequences are SQVTM and ANQGSEA. The V gene lost 4 bases and the J gene lost 4 bases, with 8 bases spanning the gap. The CDR3 spans 11 residues. This CDR3 is CSVVKGYEQYF. CDR3 nucleotide sequence: TGCAGCGTTGTGAAGGGGTACGAGCAGTACTTC.

CDR3 bases: TGTGCCAGCAGTGAACTAGCGGTTGGAGCCTACAATGAGCAGTTCTTC. Its protein product is CASSELAVGAYNEQFF. This rearrangement joins TRBV2 to TRBJ2-1; the match to TRBD2 covers 7 bases. Germline V gives CDR1 SNHLY, CDR2 FYNNEI. CDR3 length: 16 residues. Unmatched junction bases numbered 6, after V lost 2 bases and J lost 2 bases.